Listed below are T cell receptor beta chains from one sample, sequenced in a study of OX40 agonist ivuxolimab in advanced cancers. Assay used: immunoSEQ multiplex PCR; TCRdb lists only in-frame clones, some missing. The table lists tens of thousands of clones, around 90% of them singletons. This specimen consisted of CD4+ or CD8+ T cells sorted from blood, obtained in a trial of the OX40 agonist ivuxolimab. These receptors were collected from an adult with an advanced solid tumor such as melanoma, head and neck, liver or kidney cancer. CDR3s include the opening cysteine and the closing phenylalanine or tryptophan. D genes are given only for firm matches. Part of the rows lack a size; the others show once, few, many or a class for expanded clones.

.	TRBV5-4	.	TRBJ2-6	17	TGTGCCAGCAGCGCGGGATACCTTACCTCTGGGGCCAACGTCCTGACTTTC	CASSAGYLTSGANVLTF
.	TRBV6-5	.	TRBJ2-1	15	TGTGCCAGCAGTTACTCCCATTTGGAGCGCAATGAGCAGTTCTTC	CASSYSHLERNEQFF
TRBD1	TRBV7-3	.	TRBJ2-2	15	TGTGCCAGCAGCTCGACAGGGGGCAACACCGGGGAGCTGTTTTTT	CASSSTGGNTGELFF
.	TRBV7-3	.	TRBJ2-1	16	TGTGCCAGCAGCCCACAGGTTGCGGGAAAGAACAATGAGCAGTTCTTC	CASSPQVAGKNNEQFF
.	TRBV11-2	.	TRBJ1-3	14	TGTGCCAGCAGCTCAGCGAGCTCTGGAAACACCATATATTTT	CASSSASSGNTIYF
TRBD1	TRBV7-2	.	TRBJ2-7	14	TGTGCCAGCAGCTTCAGGACAGGGTTACGCGAGCAGTACTTC	CASSFRTGLREQYF
.	TRBV5-1	.	TRBJ1-5	15	TGCGCCAGCAGCTTAGGAGGAATAAGCAATCAGCCCCAGCATTTT	CASSLGGISNQPQHF
.	TRBV5-6	.	TRBJ2-7	14	TGTGCCAGCAGCTTGGCGGGACTCGCGTGGGAGCAGTACTTC	CASSLAGLAWEQYF
.	TRBV27	.	TRBJ2-5	14	TGTGCCAGCAGTTTAGCGGGACCTTCTTCGGCCCAGTACTTC	CASSLAGPSSAQYF
.	TRBV30	.	TRBJ2-5	14	TGTGCCTGGAGTGTATCCGGGAGTGCGGGGACCCAGTACTTC	CAWSVSGSAGTQYF
TRBD1	TRBV7-2	.	TRBJ1-2	15	TGTGCCAGCAGCCGTCCGGGACAGGGGGTCTATGGCTACACCTTC	CASSRPGQGVYGYTF
.	TRBV2	.	TRBJ2-2	13	TGTGCCAGCAGTGGGGAATTGACCGGGGAGCTGTTTTTT	CASSGELTGELFF
TRBD2	TRBV7-2	.	TRBJ2-1	14	TGTGCCAGCAGCTTGGCGGGAGGGCACAATGAGCAGTTCTTC	CASSLAGGHNEQFF
.	TRBV5-1	.	TRBJ1-1	14	TGCGCCAGCAGCTTGGAAGGGGCGAACACTGAAGCTTTCTTT	CASSLEGANTEAFF
.	TRBV27	.	TRBJ2-1	13	TGTGCCAGCAGTGCCGGGATTTACAATGAGCAGTTCTTC	CASSAGIYNEQFF
.	TRBV28	.	TRBJ2-7	12	TGTGCCAGCAGTCCCACTTGGTACGAGCAGTACTTC	CASSPTWYEQYF
TRBD1	TRBV28	.	TRBJ2-7	16	TGTGCCAGCAAAGGGACAGGGGGAAAGAATTGGTACGAGCAGTACTTC	CASKGTGGKNWYEQYF
.	TRBV20-1	few	TRBJ1-1	11	TGCAGCCCAATCACTTCGGATGAAGCTTTCTTT	CSPITSDEAFF
.	TRBV5-1	.	TRBJ2-1	15	TGCGCCAGCAGCTTGCTTGCGGCGGCCTACAATGAGCAGTTCTTC	CASSLLAAAYNEQFF
TRBD2	TRBV5-1	.	TRBJ2-5	18	TGCGCCAGCAGCTTCATAGCACGGGCTAGCGGCTACCAAGAGACCCAGTACTTC	CASSFIARASGYQETQYF
TRBD2	TRBV5-4	.	TRBJ2-2	15	TGTGCCAGCAGCTTGGAAGCGGGATACCCCGGGGAGCTGTTTTTT	CASSLEAGYPGELFF
.	TRBV27	.	TRBJ2-6	14	TGTGCCAGCAGTTCCCGACCTGGGGCCAACGTCCTGACTTTC	CASSSRPGANVLTF
TRBD1	TRBV27	.	TRBJ2-1	15	TGTGCCAGCAGCCGTCAGGGGGCGGGTGCCGGTGAGCAGTTCTTC	CASSRQGAGAGEQFF
.	TRBV28	.	TRBJ2-6	14	TGTGCCAGCAGAACTGGAAATTCGGCCAACGTCCTGACTTTC	CASRTGNSANVLTF
TRBD1	TRBV7-3	.	TRBJ2-3	14	TGTGCCAGCAGCTTAGTGCAGGGGGCTAGCACGCAGTATTTT	CASSLVQGASTQYF
TRBD1	TRBV9	.	TRBJ2-1	14	TGTGCCAGCAGCGTGACAGGGGAAGTCAATGAGCAGTTCTTC	CASSVTGEVNEQFF
TRBD1	TRBV19	.	TRBJ1-5	13	TGTGCCAGTAGTAACCAGGGGGATCAGCCCCAGCATTTT	CASSNQGDQPQHF
.	TRBV6-5	once	TRBJ2-3	14	TGTGCCACCAGAAGGGCGAGGGGGGCAGATACGCAGTATTTT	CATRRARGADTQYF
TRBD2	TRBV18	.	TRBJ2-3	15	TGTGCCAGCTCGCGGACTAGCGGATCCACAGATACGCAGTATTTT	CASSRTSGSTDTQYF
.	TRBV5-5	.	TRBJ2-7	13	TGTGCCAGCAGCTTGAACCTACTCAGCGGGCAGTACTTC	CASSLNLLSGQYF
.	TRBV7-9	few	TRBJ2-7	14	TGTGCCAGCACCGTTAGCGGACTTACCTACGAGCAGTACTTC	CASTVSGLTYEQYF
.	TRBV21-1	.	TRBJ2-7	12	TGTGCCAGCAGCAAAGGGACCGTCGAGCAGTACTTC	CASSKGTVEQYF
.	TRBV20-1	once	TRBJ2-2	11	TGCAGTGCGACGGGAACCGGGGAGCTGTTTTTT	CSATGTGELFF
.	TRBV2	.	TRBJ1-2	12	TGTGCCAGCTCCCGGGATAACTATGGCTACACCTTC	CASSRDNYGYTF
.	TRBV6-5	.	TRBJ2-7	15	TGTGCCAGCAGTTCGAAACGGACGGATTCCTACGAGCAGTACTTC	CASSSKRTDSYEQYF
TRBD1	TRBV5-4	.	TRBJ1-5	15	TGTGCCAGCAGCCCAGGACAGGGGAGAAATCAGCCCCAGCATTTT	CASSPGQGRNQPQHF
.	TRBV27	.	TRBJ1-6	14	TGTGCCAGCAGTCCGGGATTCCATAATTCACCCCTCCACTTT	CASSPGFHNSPLHF
TRBD1	TRBV14	.	TRBJ1-2	13	TGTGCCAGCAGCCCACAGGGGTACTATGGCTACACCTTC	CASSPQGYYGYTF
TRBD2	TRBV2	.	TRBJ2-2	15	TGTGCCAGCAGGACTAGCGGGAGGGGGACCGGGGAGCTGTTTTTT	CASRTSGRGTGELFF
.	TRBV5-1	.	TRBJ2-2	15	TGCGCCAGCAGCCCCCAAACGTCGAACACCGGGGAGCTGTTTTTT	CASSPQTSNTGELFF
TRBD1	TRBV7-8	.	TRBJ2-6	17	TGTGCCAGCAGCTCCAGACAGGGGGCTCCTGGGGCCAACGTCCTGACTTTC	CASSSRQGAPGANVLTF
TRBD1	TRBV7-2	few	TRBJ1-3	16	TGTGCCAGCAGCCAAGCAGGGGGCTACTCTGGAAACACCATATATTTT	CASSQAGGYSGNTIYF
TRBD1	TRBV4-3	.	TRBJ2-3	15	TGCGCCAGCAGTCAAAACAGGGGATACACAGATACGCAGTATTTT	CASSQNRGYTDTQYF
.	TRBV6-5	once	TRBJ2-2	13	TGTGCCAGCAGACCCTCGAGAACCGGGGAGCTGTTTTTT	CASRPSRTGELFF
.	TRBV2	once	TRBJ2-7	13	TGTGCCAGCATTGCGGGGTTGGACTACGAGCAGTACTTC	CASIAGLDYEQYF
TRBD1	TRBV19	.	TRBJ1-1	13	TGTGCCAGTACAAGGACAGGGAACACTGAAGCTTTCTTT	CASTRTGNTEAFF
TRBD2	TRBV7-3	.	TRBJ2-3	16	TGTGCCAGCAGCCCCTCACTGAGCGGGGAGCTAGATACGCAGTATTTT	CASSPSLSGELDTQYF